This paragraph reports one TCR beta chain. Its target is unknown. These data originate in a study of cytomegalovirus exposure and HLA in healthy donors. General observations from the study: In vitro testing confirmed a few CMV-associated chains as specific for CMV antigens.

The protocol was immunoSEQ multiplex PCR, while the TCRdb copy is restricted to in-frame clones and leaves out a portion. The sample lists about 330,000 clones, around 90% occurring once. The germline V gene has CDR1 SGDLS and CDR2 YYNGEE. There are 16 residues in the CDR3. V was clipped by 0 bases and J by 4 bases; unmatched bases: 9. The specimen sequenced was PBMCs. The chain couples TRBV9 to TRBJ2-7, with 8 bases fitting TRBD2. The sequence derives from a woman under 40 in good health and CMV-seropositive. For the CDR3, the DNA is TGTGCCAGCAGCGTAGGAGATACTAGCGGCGGATACGAGCAGTACTTC. Protein sequence: CASSVGDTSGGYEQYF.